This T cell receptor (beta chain) appears in the sequencing data of a study of T cell changes during pregnancy in multiple sclerosis. This clone came up once. Trimming removed 4 bases at V and 3 bases at J, with 13 bases between. The CDR3 extends over 15 amino acids. The V gene's germline CDR1 is MRHNA and CDR2 SNTAGT. This table comes from immunoSEQ multiplex PCR, and its TCRdb copy is limited to in-frame clones, with some not included. The sample consists of almost 95,000 clones, roughly 90% of them appearing once. The chain combines TRBV6-4 with TRBJ2-4; D unclear. The clonotype originates from a female donor with multiple sclerosis, enrolled in a pregnancy study. The material was peripheral blood, obtained in the first trimester of pregnancy. CDR3: CASSASSTGKNIQYF. The DNA for the CDR3 is TGTGCCAGCAGTGCGTCGTCCACGGGCAAAAACATTCAGTACTTC.